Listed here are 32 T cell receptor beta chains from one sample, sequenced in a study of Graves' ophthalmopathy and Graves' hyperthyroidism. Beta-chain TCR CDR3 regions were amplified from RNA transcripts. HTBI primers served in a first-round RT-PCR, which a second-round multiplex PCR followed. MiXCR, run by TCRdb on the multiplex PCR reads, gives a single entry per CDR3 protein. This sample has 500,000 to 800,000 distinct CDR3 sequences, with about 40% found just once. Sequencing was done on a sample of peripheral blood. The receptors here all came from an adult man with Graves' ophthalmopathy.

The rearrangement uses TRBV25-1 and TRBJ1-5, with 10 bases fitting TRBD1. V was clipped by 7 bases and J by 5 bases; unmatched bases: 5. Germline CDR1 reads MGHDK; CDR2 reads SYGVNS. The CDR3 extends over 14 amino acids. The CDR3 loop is CASNRQGADQPQHF. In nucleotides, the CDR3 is TGTGCCAGCAATCGACAGGGGGCGGATCAGCCCCAGCATTTT.

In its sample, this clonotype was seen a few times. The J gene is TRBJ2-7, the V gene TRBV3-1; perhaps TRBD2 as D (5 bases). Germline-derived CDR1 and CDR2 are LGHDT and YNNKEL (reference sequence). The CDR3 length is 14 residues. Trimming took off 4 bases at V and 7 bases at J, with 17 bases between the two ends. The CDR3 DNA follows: TGTGCCAGCAGCCTTCGGACTTCCCCGGGAGAGCAGTACTTC. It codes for CASSLRTSPGEQYF.

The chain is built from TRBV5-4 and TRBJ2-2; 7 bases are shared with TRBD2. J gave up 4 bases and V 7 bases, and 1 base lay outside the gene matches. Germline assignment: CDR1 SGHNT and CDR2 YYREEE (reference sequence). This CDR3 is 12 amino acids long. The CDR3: CASGGGTGELFF. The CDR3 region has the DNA TGTGCCAGCGGCGGGGGCACCGGGGAGCTGTTTTTT.

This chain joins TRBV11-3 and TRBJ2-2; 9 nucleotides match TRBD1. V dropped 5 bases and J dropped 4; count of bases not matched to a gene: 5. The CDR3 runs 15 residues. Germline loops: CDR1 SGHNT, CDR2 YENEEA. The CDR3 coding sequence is TGTGCCAGCAGCCGCGGGACAGGGCCCACCGGGGAGCTGTTTTTT. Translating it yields CASSRGTGPTGELFF.

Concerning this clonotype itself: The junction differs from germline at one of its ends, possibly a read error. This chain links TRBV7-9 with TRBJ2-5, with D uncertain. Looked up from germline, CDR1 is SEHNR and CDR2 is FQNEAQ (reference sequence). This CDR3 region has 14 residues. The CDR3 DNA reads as TGCGCCAGCAGCTCTACCGGGTGCCAAGAGACCCAGTACTTC. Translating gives CASSSTGCQETQYF.

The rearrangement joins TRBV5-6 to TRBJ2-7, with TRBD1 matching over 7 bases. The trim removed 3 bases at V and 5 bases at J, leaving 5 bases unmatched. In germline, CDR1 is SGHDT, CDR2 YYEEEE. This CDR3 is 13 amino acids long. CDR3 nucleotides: TGTGCCAGCAGCTACAGGGGAGTCGACGAGCAGTACTTC. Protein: CASSYRGVDEQYF.

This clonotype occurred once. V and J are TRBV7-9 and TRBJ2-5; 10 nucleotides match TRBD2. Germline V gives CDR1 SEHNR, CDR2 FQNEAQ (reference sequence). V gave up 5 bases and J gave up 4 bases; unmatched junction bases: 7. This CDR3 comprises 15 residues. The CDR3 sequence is CASSGSTSGAETQYF. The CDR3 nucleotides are TGTGCCAGCAGCGGCAGTACTAGCGGGGCAGAGACCCAGTACTTC.

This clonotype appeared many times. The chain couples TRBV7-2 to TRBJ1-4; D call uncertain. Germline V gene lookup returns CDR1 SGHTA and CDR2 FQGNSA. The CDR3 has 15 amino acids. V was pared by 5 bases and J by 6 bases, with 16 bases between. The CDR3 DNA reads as TGTGCCAGCAGCCTACTTGTGGGTTTGGATGAAAAACTGTTTTTT. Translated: CASSLLVGLDEKLFF.

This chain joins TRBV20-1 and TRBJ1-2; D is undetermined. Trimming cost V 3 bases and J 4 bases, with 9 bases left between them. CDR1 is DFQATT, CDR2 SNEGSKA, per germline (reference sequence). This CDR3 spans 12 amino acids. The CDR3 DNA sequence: TGCAGTGCTAGGAAGGGCCTCTATGGCTACACCTTC. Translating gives CSARKGLYGYTF.

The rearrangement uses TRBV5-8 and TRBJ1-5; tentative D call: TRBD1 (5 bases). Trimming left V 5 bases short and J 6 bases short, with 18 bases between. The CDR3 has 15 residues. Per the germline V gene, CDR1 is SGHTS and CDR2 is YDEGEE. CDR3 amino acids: CASSPREGVGQPQHF. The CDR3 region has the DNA TGTGCCAGCAGTCCCCGAGAAGGGGTAGGTCAGCCCCAGCATTTT.

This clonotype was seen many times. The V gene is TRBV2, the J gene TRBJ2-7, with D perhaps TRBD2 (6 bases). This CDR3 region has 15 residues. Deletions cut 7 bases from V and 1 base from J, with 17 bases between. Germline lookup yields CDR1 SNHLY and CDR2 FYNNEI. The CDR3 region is CASNPMGLNSYEQYF. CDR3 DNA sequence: TGTGCCAGCAACCCGATGGGACTGAATTCCTACGAGCAGTACTTC.

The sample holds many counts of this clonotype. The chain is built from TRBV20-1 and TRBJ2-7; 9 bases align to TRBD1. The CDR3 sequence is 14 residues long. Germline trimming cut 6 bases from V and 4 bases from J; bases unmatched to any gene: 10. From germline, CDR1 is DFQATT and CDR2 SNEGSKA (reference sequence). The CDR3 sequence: CSAAQGQGEYEQYF. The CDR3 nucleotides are TGCAGTGCAGCCCAGGGACAGGGTGAATACGAGCAGTACTTC.

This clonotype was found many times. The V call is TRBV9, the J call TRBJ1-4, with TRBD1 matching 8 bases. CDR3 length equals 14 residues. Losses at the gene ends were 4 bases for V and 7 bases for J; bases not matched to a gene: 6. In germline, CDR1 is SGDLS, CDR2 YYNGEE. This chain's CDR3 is CASSLQGQGEKLFF. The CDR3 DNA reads TGTGCCAGCAGCCTACAAGGACAGGGTGAAAAACTGTTTTTT. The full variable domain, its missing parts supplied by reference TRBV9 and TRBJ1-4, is DSGVTQTPKHLITATGQRVTLRCSPRSGDLSVYWYQQSLDQGLQFLIQYYNGEERAKGNILERFSAQQFPDLHSELNLSSLELGDSALYFCASSLQGQGEKLFFGSGTQLSVL.

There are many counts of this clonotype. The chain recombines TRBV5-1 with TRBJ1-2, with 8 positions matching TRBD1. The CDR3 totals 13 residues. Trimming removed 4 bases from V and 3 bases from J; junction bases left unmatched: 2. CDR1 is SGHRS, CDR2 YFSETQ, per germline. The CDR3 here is CASSKGQDYGYTF. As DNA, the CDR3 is TGCGCCAGCAGCAAGGGACAGGACTATGGCTACACCTTC.

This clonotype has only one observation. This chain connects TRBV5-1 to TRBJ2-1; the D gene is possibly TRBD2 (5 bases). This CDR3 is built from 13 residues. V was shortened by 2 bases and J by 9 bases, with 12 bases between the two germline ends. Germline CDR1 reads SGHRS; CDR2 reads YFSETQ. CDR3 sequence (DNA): TGCGCCAGCAGCTTACTAGGAAGCGGTGAGCAGTTCTTC. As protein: CASSLLGSGEQFF.

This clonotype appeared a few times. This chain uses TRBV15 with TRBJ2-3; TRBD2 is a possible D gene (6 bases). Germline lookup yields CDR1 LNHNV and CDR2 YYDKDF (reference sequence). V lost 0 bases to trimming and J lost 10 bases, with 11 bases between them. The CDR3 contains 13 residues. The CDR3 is CATSREEGSAQYF. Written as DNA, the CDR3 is TGTGCCACCAGCAGAGAGGAGGGATCTGCGCAGTATTTT.

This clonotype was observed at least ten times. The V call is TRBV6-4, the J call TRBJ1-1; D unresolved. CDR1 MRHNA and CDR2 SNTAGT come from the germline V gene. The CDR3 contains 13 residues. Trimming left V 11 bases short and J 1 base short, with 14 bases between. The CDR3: CAGLDVGNTEAFF. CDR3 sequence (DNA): TGTGCCGGCTTGGATGTGGGGAACACTGAAGCTTTCTTT.

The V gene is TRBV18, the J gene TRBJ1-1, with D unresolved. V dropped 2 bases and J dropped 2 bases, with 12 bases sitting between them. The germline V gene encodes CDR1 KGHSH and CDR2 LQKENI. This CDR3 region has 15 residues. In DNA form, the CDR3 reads TGTGCCAGCTCACCAGACCTCATAAGAAACACTGAAGCTTTCTTT. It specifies CASSPDLIRNTEAFF.

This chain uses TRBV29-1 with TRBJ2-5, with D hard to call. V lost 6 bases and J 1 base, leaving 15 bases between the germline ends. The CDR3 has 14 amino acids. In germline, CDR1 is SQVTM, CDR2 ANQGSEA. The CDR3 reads CSVTNGWGQETQYF. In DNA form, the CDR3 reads TGCAGCGTCACGAACGGATGGGGCCAAGAGACCCAGTACTTC.

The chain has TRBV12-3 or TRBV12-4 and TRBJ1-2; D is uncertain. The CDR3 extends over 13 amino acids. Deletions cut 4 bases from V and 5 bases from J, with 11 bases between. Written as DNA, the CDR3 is TGTGCCAGCAGTTCAGAGCCTCTATATGGCTACACCTTC. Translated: CASSSEPLYGYTF.

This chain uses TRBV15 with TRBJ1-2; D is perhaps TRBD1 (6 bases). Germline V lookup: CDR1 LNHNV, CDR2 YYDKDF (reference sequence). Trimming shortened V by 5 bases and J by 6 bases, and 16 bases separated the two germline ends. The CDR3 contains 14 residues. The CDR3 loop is CATSVGGQRDGYTF. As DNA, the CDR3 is TGTGCCACCAGCGTAGGTGGACAGAGGGATGGCTACACCTTC.

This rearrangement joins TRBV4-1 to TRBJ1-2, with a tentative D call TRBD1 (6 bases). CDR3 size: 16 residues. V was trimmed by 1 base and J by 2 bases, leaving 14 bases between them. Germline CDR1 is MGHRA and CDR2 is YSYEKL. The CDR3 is CASSQVSGQLNYGYTF. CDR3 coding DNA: TGCGCCAGCAGCCAAGTCTCGGGACAACTCAACTATGGCTACACCTTC.

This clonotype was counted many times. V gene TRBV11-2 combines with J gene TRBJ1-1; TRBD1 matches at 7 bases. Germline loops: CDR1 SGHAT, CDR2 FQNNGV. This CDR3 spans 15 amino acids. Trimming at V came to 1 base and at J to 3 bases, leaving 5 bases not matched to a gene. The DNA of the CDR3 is TGTGCCAGCAGCTTAGCGGTCAGGGGGGACACTGAAGCTTTCTTT. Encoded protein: CASSLAVRGDTEAFF.

The CDR3 loop is CASRETPSSGNTIYF. For the CDR3, the DNA is TGTGCCAGTAGAGAGACACCGAGCTCTGGAAACACCATATATTTT. The rearrangement links TRBV19 to TRBJ1-3, with no clear D. Per the germline V gene, CDR1 is LNHDA and CDR2 is SQIVND (reference sequence). The CDR3 is 15 amino acids. Trimming stripped 6 bases from V and 0 bases from J, with 12 bases between.

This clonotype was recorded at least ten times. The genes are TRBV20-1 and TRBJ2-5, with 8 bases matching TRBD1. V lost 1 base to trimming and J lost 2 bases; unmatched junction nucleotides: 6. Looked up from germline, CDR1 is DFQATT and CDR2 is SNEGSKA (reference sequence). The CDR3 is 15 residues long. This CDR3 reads CSARGDRRSQETQYF. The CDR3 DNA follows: TGCAGTGCTAGAGGGGACAGGCGATCTCAAGAGACCCAGTACTTC.

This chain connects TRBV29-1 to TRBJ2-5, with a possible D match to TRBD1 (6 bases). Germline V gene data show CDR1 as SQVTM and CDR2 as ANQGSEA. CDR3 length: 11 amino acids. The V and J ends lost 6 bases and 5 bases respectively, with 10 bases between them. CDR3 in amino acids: CSVQTGETQYF. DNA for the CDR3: TGCAGCGTCCAGACAGGTGAGACCCAGTACTTC.

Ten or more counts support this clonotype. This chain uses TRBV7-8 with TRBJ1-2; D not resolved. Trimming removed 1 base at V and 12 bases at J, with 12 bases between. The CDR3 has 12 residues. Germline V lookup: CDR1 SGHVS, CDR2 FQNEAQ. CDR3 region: CASSLDFQVNTF. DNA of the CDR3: TGTGCCAGCAGCTTAGACTTTCAGGTGAACACCTTC.

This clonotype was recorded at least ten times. CDR3 nucleotide sequence: TGTGCCACCAGTGACGGGACTAGCGGACTTTACGAGCAGTACTTC. It translates to CATSDGTSGLYEQYF. The V gene is TRBV24-1, the J gene TRBJ2-7, with 11 positions matching TRBD2. Trimming removed 4 bases from V and 4 bases from J; junction bases left unmatched: 5. CDR3 length: 15 residues. The V gene's germline CDR1 is KGHDR and CDR2 SFDVKD.

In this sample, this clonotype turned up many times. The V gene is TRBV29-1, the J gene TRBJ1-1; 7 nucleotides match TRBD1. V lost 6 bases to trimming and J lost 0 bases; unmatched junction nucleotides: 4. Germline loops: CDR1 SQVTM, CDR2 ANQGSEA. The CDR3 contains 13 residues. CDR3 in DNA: TGCAGCGTACAGGGGAGAATGAACACTGAAGCTTTCTTT. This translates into CSVQGRMNTEAFF. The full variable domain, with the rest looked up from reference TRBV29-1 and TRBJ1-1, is SAVISQKPSRDICQRGTSLTIQCQVDSQVTMMFWYRQQPGQSLTLIATANQGSEATYESGFVIDKFPISRPNLTFSTLTVSNMSPEDSSIYLCSVQGRMNTEAFFGQGTRLTVV.

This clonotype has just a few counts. CDR3 nucleotides: TGTGCCAGCAGAAGCGACCTGACCTATGGCTACACCTTC. This gives the protein CASRSDLTYGYTF. The gene calls are TRBV6-1 and TRBJ1-2; D not certain. CDR1 and CDR2 (germline): MNHNS, SASEGT. CDR3 length equals 13 residues. Trimming removed 6 bases from V and 4 bases from J, with 12 bases in between.

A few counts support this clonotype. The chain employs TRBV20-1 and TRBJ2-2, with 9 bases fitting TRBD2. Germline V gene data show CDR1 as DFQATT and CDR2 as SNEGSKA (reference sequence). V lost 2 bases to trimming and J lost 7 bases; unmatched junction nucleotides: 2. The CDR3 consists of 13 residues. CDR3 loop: CSARRSGSGELFF. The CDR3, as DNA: TGCAGTGCTAGACGTAGCGGGAGCGGGGAGCTGTTTTTT.

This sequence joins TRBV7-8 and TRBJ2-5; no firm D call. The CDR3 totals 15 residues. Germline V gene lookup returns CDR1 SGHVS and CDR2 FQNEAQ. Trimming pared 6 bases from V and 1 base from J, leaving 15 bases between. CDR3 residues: CASSYSRAFQETQYF. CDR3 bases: TGTGCCAGCAGTTACTCTAGGGCCTTCCAAGAGACCCAGTACTTC.